This T cell receptor beta chain emerged from a study of CD8+ T cells in alopecia areata (dated by TCRdb to 2016 to 2019). Describing the broader study: Treated patients were enrolled in an open-label pilot trial of oral tofacitinib, 5 to 10 mg twice daily, for moderate-to-severe alopecia areata. Clonality in the scalp was compared among normal scalp (n=4), patchy alopecia areata scalp (n=8), and alopecia totalis/universalis scalp (n=8). In humans, TCRbeta sequencing was performed on scalp tissue and on sorted CD4+ and CD8+ peripheral blood T cells from healthy controls and from patients with patchy or totalis/universalis alopecia areata. Biopsies were taken from tofacitinib-treated patients at baseline and at 4 and 24 weeks of treatment, and a later scalp biopsy was taken in several of the tofacitinib-treated patients. RNA was obtained with the PAXgene miRNA kit for fixed scalp, the miRNeasy kit for PBMCs, and the RNeasy kit for mouse skin. Patients received tofacitinib for 6 to 18 months and were then followed off drug for 6 months to check for delayed response and recurrence. TCRbeta CDR3 regions were amplified by immunoSEQ multiplex PCR using 35 Vbeta forward and 13 Jbeta reverse primers. To study T cell clonal expansion in alopecia areata, the researchers applied high-throughput TCRbeta sequencing to both the C3H/HeJ mouse model and human patients. Study-wide findings and limitations: Compared with normal scalp, lesional scalp had higher clonality and more expanded CD8+ clones, particularly in alopecia totalis/universalis, a pattern that suggests antigenic drive. Unlike mouse skin, which is dominated by gammadelta T cells, normal human skin has resident alphabeta T cells that are also sequenced, and this complicates analysis of the scalp TCR repertoire. Shared TCR sequences between patients were less evident than in mice, which may be partly attributable to HLA diversity in the patient population.

According to the study, the label for this sample's time point signals: baseline before oral tofacitinib. Lesional scalp punch biopsies and peripheral blood were collected from alopecia areata patients. PBMCs were separated by density centrifugation and stained for CD3, CD4 and CD8, after which CD4+ and CD8+ T cells were sorted on a FACSAria. On this clone: What this receptor recognizes is not known. Base-call qualities are not available, and no considerably larger clone is one nucleotide away.

The method behind the library was the immunoSEQ multiplex PCR assay. For TCR sequencing, RNA was extracted from every sample and reverse transcribed into cDNA to serve as template. SuperScript III was used to make first-strand cDNA, primed with a 2:1 mix of oligo-dT and random hexamers. Amplification bias was assessed with a synthetic immune receptor repertoire, and residual bias was removed computationally. Turning to the authors' computational methods: Raw reads were preprocessed for error removal, and CDR3 was defined according to IMGT conventions as running from the conserved cysteine to phenylalanine. Clonality was calculated as 1 minus Shannon entropy normalized by log2 of the number of productive unique TCRs. CD4 or CD8 identity of scalp clones was inferred by cross-referencing scalp TCRbeta sequences with sorted blood CD4 and CD8 repertoires. This is the immuneACCESS table as TCRdb keeps it, with only in-frame sequences that have V and J called. A part of the clones is gone; compared with another copy, unresolved V genes explain less than half, and the rest is unexplained. V and J calls and clone size are as listed in that table; D and trimming were resolved from the DNA. The table for this sample lists about 150,000 clones; around 86% of them were counted only once. The top ten clonotypes cover more than 13% of the sample.

The source material was CD8+ T cells sorted from blood, sampled at week 0. The receptor's source is a human donor with alopecia areata.

The DNA is TGTGCCAGCAGCTTCGGTAGTGGCAATGAGCAGTTCTTC. It translates as CASSFGSGNEQFF. The chain employs TRBV7-9 and TRBJ2-1, with the D gene uncertain. The V end loses 3 bases and the J end loses 6 bases, and a stretch of 9 bases separates them. According to the germline V gene (reference sequence), CDR1 reads SEHNR and CDR2 reads FQNEAQ. The CDR3 numbers 13 residues from cysteine through phenylalanine. Only the CDR3 region is kept as DNA, spanning 39 bases read in frame from base 1.